This T cell receptor beta chain was sequenced in a study of chemoradiotherapy in HPV16-positive cancers. Study summary: Candidate HPV-specific clones and shared TCR motifs came from a couple of HPV16-positive patients. Overall study findings and caveats: The functional HPV-specific definition rests on just two HPV16-positive patients.

Concerning this clone: The antigen remains undetermined.

Only in-frame clones appear in the TCRdb table, and some are missing; sequencing was by immunoSEQ multiplex PCR. Of about 12,000 clones listed, 60% to 80% are singletons. There are 13 residues in the CDR3. Germline V CDR1 and CDR2: SQVTM, ANQGSEA. The junction had 4 bases not matched to a gene; V was cut back by 1 base and J by 7 bases. The sample was gathered from a patient who underwent chemoradiotherapy. This receptor was taken from a human donor with HPV-associated anogenital cancer. The V call is TRBV29-1, the J call TRBJ1-3; 7 nucleotides align to TRBD1. CDR3 DNA sequence: TGCAGCGTTGAAGCGACAGGGAGGAACACCATATATTTT. It specifies CSVEATGRNTIYF.